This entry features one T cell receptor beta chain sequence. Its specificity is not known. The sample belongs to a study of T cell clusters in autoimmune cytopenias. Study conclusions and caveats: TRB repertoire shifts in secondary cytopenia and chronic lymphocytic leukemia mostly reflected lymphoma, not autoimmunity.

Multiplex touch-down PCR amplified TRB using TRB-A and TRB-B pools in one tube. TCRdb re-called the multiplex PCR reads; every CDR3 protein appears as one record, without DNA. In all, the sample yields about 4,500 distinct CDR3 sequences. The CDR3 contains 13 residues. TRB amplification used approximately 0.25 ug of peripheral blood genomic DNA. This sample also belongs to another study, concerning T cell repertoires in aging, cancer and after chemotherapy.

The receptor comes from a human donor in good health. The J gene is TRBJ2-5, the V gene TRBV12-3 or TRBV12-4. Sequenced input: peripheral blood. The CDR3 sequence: CASSLAGTETQYF.